These 21 T cell receptor beta chains share one sample of origin, sequenced in a study of shared T cell receptors in the human thymus. Method: immunoSEQ multiplex PCR; TCRdb's copy keeps in-frame clones and lacks some. Here the sample spans 600,000 to 900,000 clones, 70% to 90% being singletons. This sample was also put to use in a study of human thymus T cells.

Sequenced: thymocytes. The receptors derive from a girl in the first two years of life with a congenital heart defect.

The J gene is TRBJ2-7, the V gene TRBV4-1; 9 bases fit TRBD1. This CDR3 is 18 amino acids long. Germline-derived CDR1 and CDR2 are MGHRA and YSYEKL. V gave up 1 base and J gave up 1 base; unmatched junction bases: 11. The CDR3 sequence is CASSQAPPGTGKSYEQYF. The CDR3 DNA reads as TGCGCCAGCAGCCAAGCCCCCCCCGGGACAGGGAAATCCTACGAGCAGTACTTC.

This clone came up once. V and J are TRBV6-1 and TRBJ1-2; D may be TRBD1 (6 bases). Germline V CDR1 and CDR2: MNHNS, SASEGT. The V gene lost 7 bases and the J gene lost 5 bases, with 11 bases spanning the gap. The CDR3 is 12 residues long. This chain's CDR3 is CASKKGGYGYTF. The CDR3 region has the DNA TGTGCCAGCAAGAAAGGGGGATATGGCTACACCTTC.

This chain joins TRBV27 and TRBJ2-7, with TRBD1 matching over 8 bases. There are 16 residues in the CDR3. Unmatched junction bases numbered 7, after V lost 3 bases and J lost 0 bases. The germline V gene has CDR1 MNHEY and CDR2 SMNVEV (reference sequence). The CDR3 DNA sequence: TGTGCCAGCAGTTTTACGGGGGACAGGCCCTCCTACGAGCAGTACTTC. It codes for CASSFTGDRPSYEQYF.

This clone was seen once. This rearrangement joins TRBV30 to TRBJ1-1; no clear D. The V end was cut by 0 bases, the J end by 1 base, with 12 bases between. This CDR3 has 15 residues. CDR1 is GTSNPN, CDR2 SVGIG, per germline (reference sequence). The CDR3 nucleotides read TGTGCCTGGAGTGTCGCGGTGAGACGGAACACTGAAGCTTTCTTT. Encoded protein: CAWSVAVRRNTEAFF.

The V and J genes are TRBV7-8 and TRBJ2-7; the D gene is possibly TRBD2 (7 bases). CDR3 length equals 16 residues. In germline, CDR1 is SGHVS, CDR2 FQNEAQ. V was trimmed by 2 bases and J by 7 bases, leaving 21 bases between them. The CDR3 sequence is CASSLKRGGAGEEQYF. The DNA of the CDR3 is TGTGCCAGCAGCTTAAAAAGGGGGGGCGCGGGGGAAGAGCAGTACTTC.

The rearrangement uses TRBV4-3 and TRBJ1-6, with 10 bases aligning to TRBD1. CDR3 size: 18 residues. From germline, CDR1 is LGHNA and CDR2 YSLEER. V lost 1 base, J lost 8 bases, and 11 bases stayed unmatched. The CDR3 spells CASSQARWTGTGDSPLHF. DNA for the CDR3: TGCGCCAGCAGCCAAGCCAGATGGACCGGGACAGGGGATTCACCCCTCCACTTT.

This clone was recorded only once. This chain links TRBV9 with TRBJ1-4, with a tentative D call TRBD1 (5 bases). V lost 0 bases and J 6 bases, leaving 9 bases between the germline ends. The CDR3 extends over 14 amino acids. Germline values: CDR1 SGDLS, CDR2 YYNGEE. CDR3 DNA sequence: TGTGCCAGCAGCGTAGCGGGGGGATATGAAAAACTGTTTTTT. Its protein product is CASSVAGGYEKLFF.

The rearrangement links TRBV25-1 to TRBJ1-4, with 8 bases matching TRBD1. V trimming: 3 bases; J trimming: 8 bases; junction bases outside the gene matches: 14. The germline V gene has CDR1 MGHDK and CDR2 SYGVNS. The CDR3 spans 17 residues. The DNA for the CDR3 is TGTGCCAGCAGTGATGGACAGGGAGTTTTATGGTGGGAAAAACTGTTTTTT. It is translated as CASSDGQGVLWWEKLFF.

The V and J genes are TRBV4-1 and TRBJ1-4; 7 nucleotides align to TRBD1. Germline CDR1 is MGHRA and CDR2 is YSYEKL. The CDR3 has 15 residues. Trimming took 4 bases from V and 3 from J; bases not matched to a gene: 5. CDR3 DNA sequence: TGCGCCAGCAGCCGGCCCGGGACAGCTAATGAAAAACTGTTTTTT. Encoded protein: CASSRPGTANEKLFF.

The chain has TRBV29-1 and TRBJ2-1, with a tentative D call TRBD1 (7 bases). Deletions cut 6 bases from V and 5 bases from J, with 17 bases between. This CDR3 spans 14 amino acids. CDR1 SQVTM and CDR2 ANQGSEA come from the germline V gene. CDR3 DNA: TGCAGCGTGGGGCGGGACAGTTCCAACAATGAGCAGTTCTTC. It translates to CSVGRDSSNNEQFF.

This clone was recorded only once. The J gene is TRBJ1-1, the V gene TRBV5-1, with 7 nucleotides matching TRBD1. Germline V gene lookup returns CDR1 SGHRS and CDR2 YFSETQ. This CDR3 is built from 16 residues. V trimming: 0 bases; J trimming: 5 bases; junction bases outside the gene matches: 10. The CDR3 nucleotides are TGCGCCAGCAGCTTGGAAACCTACAGGGGTGAAACTGAAGCTTTCTTT. Protein sequence: CASSLETYRGETEAFF.

The V gene is TRBV5-1, the J gene TRBJ2-5; TRBD2 aligns across 9 bases. Germline V gives CDR1 SGHRS, CDR2 YFSETQ. With V trimmed by 5 bases and J by 1 base, 6 bases remained unmatched. The CDR3 runs 15 residues. CDR3 in amino acids: CASRSIAGAQETQYF. The CDR3, as DNA: TGCGCCAGCAGGTCTATAGCGGGGGCCCAAGAGACCCAGTACTTC.

V and J are TRBV4-1 and TRBJ1-5; 9 bases fit TRBD1. Germline CDR1 reads MGHRA; CDR2 reads YSYEKL. V lost 2 bases to trimming and J lost 6 bases; unmatched junction nucleotides: 5. This CDR3 is 15 amino acids long. The CDR3 DNA reads as TGCGCCAGCAGCCAAAACAGGGGGCAGAGTCAGCCCCAGCATTTT. This codes for CASSQNRGQSQPQHF.

This clone was counted only a few times. The chain is built from TRBV9 and TRBJ2-1; TRBD2 agrees at 9 bases. After removal of 1 base from V and 0 bases from J, the junction contained 5 bases not matched to a gene. CDR1 SGDLS and CDR2 YYNGEE come from the germline V gene. The CDR3 length is 17 residues. The CDR3 DNA reads as TGTGCCAGCAGCGTATTAGGTAGCGGGGGCTCCTACAATGAGCAGTTCTTC. Translation: CASSVLGSGGSYNEQFF.

V usage is TRBV5-6 and J usage is TRBJ2-1, with 16 bases that match TRBD2. The CDR3 sequence is 19 residues long. Germline CDR1 is SGHDT and CDR2 is YYEEEE. The V segment lost 4 bases and the J segment 6 bases; nucleotides outside the gene matches: 13. The chain's CDR3 is CASSPGTSGGAGWVNEQFF. As DNA, the CDR3 is TGTGCCAGCAGCCCCGGGACTAGCGGGGGGGCCGGTTGGGTCAATGAGCAGTTCTTC.

The sample holds one count of this clone. The rearrangement links TRBV5-4 to TRBJ2-7, with 8 positions matching TRBD1. V was clipped by 3 bases and J by 2 bases; unmatched bases: 10. The CDR3 contains 16 residues. Germline CDR1 reads SGHNT; CDR2 reads YYREEE (reference sequence). CDR3 coding DNA: TGTGCCAGCAGCTCCGTACAGGGGGAGAAGACCTACGAGCAGTACTTC. Its translation: CASSSVQGEKTYEQYF.

The chain employs TRBV19 and TRBJ2-3; TRBD2 agrees at 10 bases. CDR3 length: 16 amino acids. The V gene end was trimmed by 3 bases and the J gene end by 5 bases; junction bases not matched to a gene: 8. Germline CDR1 and CDR2: LNHDA and SQIVND (reference sequence). CDR3 amino acids: CASSISTAGGVDTQYF. In DNA form, the CDR3 reads TGTGCCAGTAGTATCTCTACAGCGGGGGGGGTAGATACGCAGTATTTT.

V and J are TRBV5-5 and TRBJ1-6, with TRBD1 identical over 11 bases. The germline V gene encodes CDR1 SGHKS and CDR2 YYEKEE (reference sequence). This CDR3 spans 15 amino acids. Trimming cost V 3 bases and J 8 bases; bases outside gene matches: 4. The CDR3 sequence: CASSSPGQGDSPLHF. In DNA, the CDR3 is TGTGCCAGCAGCTCACCGGGACAGGGGGATTCACCCCTCCACTTT.

The chain recombines TRBV6-5 with TRBJ2-5; TRBD2 is a possible D gene (7 bases). Germline V gene lookup returns CDR1 MNHEY and CDR2 SVGAGI. CDR3 size: 15 residues. The ends were cut back, 0 bases at V and 5 bases at J, with 13 bases in the middle. The CDR3 DNA reads as TGTGCCAGCAGTTACTCGGGGGGGCCGGGGGAGACCCAGTACTTC. Encoded protein: CASSYSGGPGETQYF.

The CDR3 here is CASSTDTSNYGYTF. The CDR3 DNA reads TGTGCCAGCAGCACCGACACATCCAACTATGGCTACACCTTC. The chain has TRBV6-5 and TRBJ1-2, with unresolved D. The V and J ends lost 6 bases and 2 bases respectively, with 13 bases between them. The CDR3 is 14 residues long. Germline CDR1 is MNHEY and CDR2 is SVGAGI.

V and J are TRBV19 and TRBJ1-2, with TRBD1 identical over 7 bases. CDR1 is LNHDA, CDR2 SQIVND, per germline (reference sequence). The junction had 13 bases not matched to a gene; V was cut back by 4 bases and J by 5 bases. This CDR3 spans 16 amino acids. The CDR3 protein is CASSTTKDRVWYGYTF. CDR3 in DNA: TGTGCCAGTAGTACTACCAAAGACAGGGTCTGGTATGGCTACACCTTC.